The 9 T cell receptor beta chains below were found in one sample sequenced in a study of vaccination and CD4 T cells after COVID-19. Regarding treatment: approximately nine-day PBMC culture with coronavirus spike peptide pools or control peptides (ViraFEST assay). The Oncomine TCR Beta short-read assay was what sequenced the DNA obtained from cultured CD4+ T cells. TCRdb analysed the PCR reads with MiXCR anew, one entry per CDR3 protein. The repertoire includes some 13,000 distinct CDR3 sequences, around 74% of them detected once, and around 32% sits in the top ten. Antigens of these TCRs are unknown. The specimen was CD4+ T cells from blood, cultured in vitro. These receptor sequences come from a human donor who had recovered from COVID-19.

The CDR3 is CASSIEIWYGYTF. The CDR3 nucleotides are TGTGCCAGTAGTATCGAAATTTGGTACGGCTACACCTTC. The chain recombines TRBV19 with TRBJ1-2; the D is unclear. This CDR3 region has 13 residues. V lost 3 bases and J 8 bases, leaving 13 bases between the germline ends. In germline, CDR1 is LNHDA, CDR2 SQIVND (reference sequence).

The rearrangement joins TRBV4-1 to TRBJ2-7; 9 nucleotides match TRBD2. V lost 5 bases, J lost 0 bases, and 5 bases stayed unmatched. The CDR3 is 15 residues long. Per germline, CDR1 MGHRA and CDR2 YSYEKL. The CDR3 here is CASSSLAGFSYEQYF. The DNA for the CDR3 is TGCGCCAGCAGCTCCCTAGCGGGATTCTCCTACGAGCAGTACTTC.

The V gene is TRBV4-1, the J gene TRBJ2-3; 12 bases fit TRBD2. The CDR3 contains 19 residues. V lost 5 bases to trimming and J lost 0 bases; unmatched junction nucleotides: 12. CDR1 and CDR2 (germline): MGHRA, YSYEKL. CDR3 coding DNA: TGCGCCAGCAGCGCTCCGGGACTAGCGGGCAAGCCTAGCACAGATACGCAGTATTTT. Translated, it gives CASSAPGLAGKPSTDTQYF.

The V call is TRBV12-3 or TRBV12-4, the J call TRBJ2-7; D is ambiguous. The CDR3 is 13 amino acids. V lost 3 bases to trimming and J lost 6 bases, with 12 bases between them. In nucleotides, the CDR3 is TGTGCCAGCAGTTTCACGGCTGGCCTCGAGCAGTACTTC. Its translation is CASSFTAGLEQYF.

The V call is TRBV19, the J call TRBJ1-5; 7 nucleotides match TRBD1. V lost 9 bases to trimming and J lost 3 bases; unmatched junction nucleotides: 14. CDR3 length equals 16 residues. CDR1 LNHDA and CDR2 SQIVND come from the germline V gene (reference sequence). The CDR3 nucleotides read TGTGCCAGCCGGGACAGAGTTAAGGCTTACAATCAGCCCCAGCATTTT. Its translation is CASRDRVKAYNQPQHF.

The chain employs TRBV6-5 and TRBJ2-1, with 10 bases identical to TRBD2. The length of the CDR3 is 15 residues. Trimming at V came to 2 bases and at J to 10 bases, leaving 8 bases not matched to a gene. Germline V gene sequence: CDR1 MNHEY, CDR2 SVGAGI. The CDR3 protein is CASSYTGTSVREQFF. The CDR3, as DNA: TGTGCCAGCAGTTACACAGGGACTAGCGTTAGGGAGCAGTTCTTC.

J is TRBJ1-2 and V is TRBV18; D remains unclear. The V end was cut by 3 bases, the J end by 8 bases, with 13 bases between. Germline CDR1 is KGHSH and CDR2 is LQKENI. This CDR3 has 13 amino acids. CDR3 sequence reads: CASSPLRFEGYTF. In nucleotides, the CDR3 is TGTGCCAGCTCACCGCTCCGATTCGAAGGCTACACCTTC.

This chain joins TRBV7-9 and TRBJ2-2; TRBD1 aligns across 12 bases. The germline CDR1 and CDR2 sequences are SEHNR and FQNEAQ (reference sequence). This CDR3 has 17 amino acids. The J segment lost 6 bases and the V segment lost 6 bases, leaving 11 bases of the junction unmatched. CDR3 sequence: CASSLGPGQGAAGELFF. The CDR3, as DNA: TGTGCCAGCAGTTTGGGACCGGGACAGGGGGCGGCCGGGGAGCTGTTTTTT. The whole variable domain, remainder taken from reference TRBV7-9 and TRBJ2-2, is DTGVSQNPRHKITKRGQNVTFRCDPISEHNRLYWYRQTLGQGPEFLTYFQNEAQLEKSRLLSDRFSAERPKGSFSTLEIQRTEQGDSAMYLCASSLGPGQGAAGELFFGEGSRLTVL.

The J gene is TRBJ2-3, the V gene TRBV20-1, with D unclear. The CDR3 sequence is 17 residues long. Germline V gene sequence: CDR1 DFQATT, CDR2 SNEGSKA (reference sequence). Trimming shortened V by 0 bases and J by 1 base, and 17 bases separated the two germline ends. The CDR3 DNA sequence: TGCAGTGCTAGAGACCACCTTCATGGGATTCGCACAGATACGCAGTATTTT. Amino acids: CSARDHLHGIRTDTQYF.